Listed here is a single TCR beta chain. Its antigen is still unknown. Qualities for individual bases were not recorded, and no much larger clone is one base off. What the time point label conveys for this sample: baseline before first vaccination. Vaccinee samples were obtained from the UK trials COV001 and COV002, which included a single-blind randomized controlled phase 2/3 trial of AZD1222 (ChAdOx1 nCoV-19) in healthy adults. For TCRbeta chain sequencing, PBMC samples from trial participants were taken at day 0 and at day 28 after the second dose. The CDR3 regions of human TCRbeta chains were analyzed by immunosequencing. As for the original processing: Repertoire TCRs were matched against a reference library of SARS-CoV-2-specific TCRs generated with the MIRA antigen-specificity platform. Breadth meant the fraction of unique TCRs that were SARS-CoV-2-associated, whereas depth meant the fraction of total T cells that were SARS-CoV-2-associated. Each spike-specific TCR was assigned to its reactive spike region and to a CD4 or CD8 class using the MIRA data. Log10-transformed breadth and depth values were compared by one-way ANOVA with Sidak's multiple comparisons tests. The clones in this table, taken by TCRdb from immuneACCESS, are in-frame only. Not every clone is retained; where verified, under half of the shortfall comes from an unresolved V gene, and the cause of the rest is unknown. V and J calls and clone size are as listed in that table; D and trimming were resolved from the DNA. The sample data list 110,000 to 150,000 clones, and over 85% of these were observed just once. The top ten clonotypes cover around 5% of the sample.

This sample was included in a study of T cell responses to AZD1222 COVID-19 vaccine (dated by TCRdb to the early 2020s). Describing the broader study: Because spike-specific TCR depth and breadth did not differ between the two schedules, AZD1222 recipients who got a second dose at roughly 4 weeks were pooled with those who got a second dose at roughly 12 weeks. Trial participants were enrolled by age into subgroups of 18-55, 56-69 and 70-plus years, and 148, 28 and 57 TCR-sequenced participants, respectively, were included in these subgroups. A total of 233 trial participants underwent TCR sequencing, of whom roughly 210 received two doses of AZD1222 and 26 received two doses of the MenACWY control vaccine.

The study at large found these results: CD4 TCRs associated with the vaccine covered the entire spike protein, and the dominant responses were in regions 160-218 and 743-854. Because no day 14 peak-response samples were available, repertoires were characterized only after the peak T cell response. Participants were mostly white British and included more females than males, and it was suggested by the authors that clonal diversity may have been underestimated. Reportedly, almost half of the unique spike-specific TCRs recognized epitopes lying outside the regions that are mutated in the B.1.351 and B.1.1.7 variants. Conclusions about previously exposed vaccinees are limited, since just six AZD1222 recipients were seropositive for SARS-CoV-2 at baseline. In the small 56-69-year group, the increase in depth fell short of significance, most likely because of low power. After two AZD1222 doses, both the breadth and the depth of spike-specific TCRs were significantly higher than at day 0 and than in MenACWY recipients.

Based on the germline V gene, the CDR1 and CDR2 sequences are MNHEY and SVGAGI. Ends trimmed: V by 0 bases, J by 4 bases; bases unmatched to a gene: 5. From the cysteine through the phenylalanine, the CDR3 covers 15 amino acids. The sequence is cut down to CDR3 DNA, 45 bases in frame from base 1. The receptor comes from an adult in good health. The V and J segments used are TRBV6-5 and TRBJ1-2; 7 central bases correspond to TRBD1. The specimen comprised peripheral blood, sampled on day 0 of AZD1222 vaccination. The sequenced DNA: TGTGCCAGCAGTTACTCAACAGGGGCGGGCTATGGCTACACCTTC. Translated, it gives CASSYSTGAGYGYTF.